This T cell receptor (beta chain) derives from a study of shared clonotypes between healthy human individuals. Study results and limitations: The study sampled only blood, and tissue repertoires likely differ. Non-shared clonotypes had lower generation probabilities than those shared by all four donors. Large depth notwithstanding, sorted-subset sequencing proved incomplete by rarefaction. Naive subsets, compared against memory subsets, generally had larger estimated richness values.

Unmatched junction bases numbered 15, after V lost 4 bases and J lost 5 bases. The V gene's germline CDR1 is SGHDT and CDR2 YYEEEE. The CDR3 is made up of 17 amino acids. This clone was seen a single time. Its antigen is undetermined. Method: immunoSEQ multiplex PCR; TCRdb's copy keeps in-frame clones and lacks some. The sample shows roughly 2 million clones, 85% to 95% of them seen only once. Source material: naive CD4+ T cells sorted from blood. Subset noted: CD45RA+ positively selected. The clonotype originates from a man aged 18 to 35 in good health. This rearrangement joins TRBV5-6 to TRBJ1-2; 9 bases align to TRBD1. The CDR3 spells CASSPNAGTGRGYGYTF. Written as DNA, the CDR3 is TGTGCCAGCAGCCCTAATGCCGGGACAGGGCGAGGGTATGGCTACACCTTC.